Detailed here is one TCR beta chain. Its antigen is not known. The data are from a study of T cells expressing NK-cell markers. Study results and caveats: NKG2C+ dominant clonotype frequencies in more than 5 donors were about 1.0-7.0% of CD8+ T cells.

In generating TCR beta cDNA, 5'RACE template switching with UMIs was used. TCRdb derives one entry per CDR3 protein from the 5' RACE reads, leaving out DNA. This sample carries 450,000 to 600,000 distinct CDR3 sequences, with 3% to 4.5% going to the ten biggest clones. This TCR was sampled from a man younger than 30 in good health. The sequenced material came from blood T cells: a sorted CD56 or NKG2C T cell subset, CD4+ or CD8+ T cells, or bulk PBMC T cells (not recorded which).

The CDR3 loop reads CASSQAIQGSIDGYTF. The genes are TRBV4-1 and TRBJ1-2; TCRdb's assignment of TRBD1 cannot be checked, as there is no DNA. The CDR3 is 16 amino acids. Germline-derived CDR1 and CDR2 are MGHRA and YSYEKL.